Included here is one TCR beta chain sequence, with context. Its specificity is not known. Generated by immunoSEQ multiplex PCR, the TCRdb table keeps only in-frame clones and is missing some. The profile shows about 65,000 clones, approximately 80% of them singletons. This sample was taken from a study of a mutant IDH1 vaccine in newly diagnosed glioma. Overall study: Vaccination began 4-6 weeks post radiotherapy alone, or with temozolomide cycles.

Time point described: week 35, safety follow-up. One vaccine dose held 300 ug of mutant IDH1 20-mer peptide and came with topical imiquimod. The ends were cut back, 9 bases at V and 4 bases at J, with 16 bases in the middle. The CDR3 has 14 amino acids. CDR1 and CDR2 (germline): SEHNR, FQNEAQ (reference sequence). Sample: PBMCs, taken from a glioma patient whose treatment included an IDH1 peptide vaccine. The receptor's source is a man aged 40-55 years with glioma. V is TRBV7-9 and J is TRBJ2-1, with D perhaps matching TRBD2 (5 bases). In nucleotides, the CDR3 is TGTGCCAGTTCTTCGGCGGGCGTATACAATGAGCAGTTCTTC. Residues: CASSSAGVYNEQFF.